The 27 T cell receptor beta chains presented below share a single source sample, sequenced in a study of T cells in Graves' hyperthyroidism and ophthalmopathy. Using RNA transcripts as the source, TCR beta CDR3 regions were amplified. The TCR CDR3 first-round RT-PCR relied on the HTBI primer set. MiXCR, run by TCRdb on the multiplex PCR reads, gives a single entry per CDR3 protein. The top ten clones hold around a third of a sample with under 450,000 distinct CDR3 sequences, 17% of them seen once. Sequencing was done on a sample of blood. The receptors originated from a young woman with Graves' hyperthyroidism that later progressed to Graves' ophthalmopathy.

The sample holds many counts of this clonotype. The chain employs TRBV2 and TRBJ2-6; 7 bases agree with TRBD2. With 3 bases clipped from V and 0 bases from J, the junction kept 11 bases outside the gene matches. The CDR3 has 19 residues. Germline V gives CDR1 SNHLY, CDR2 FYNNEI. The CDR3 here is CASSDLGRLENSGANVLTF. Written as DNA, the CDR3 is TGTGCCAGCAGTGACCTCGGGAGGTTGGAGAACTCTGGGGCCAACGTCCTGACTTTC.

Only a few counts were recorded for this clonotype. The chain joins TRBV30 to TRBJ2-3; 9 nucleotides agree with TRBD2. The CDR3 consists of 19 residues. The germline V gene has CDR1 GTSNPN and CDR2 SVGIG (reference sequence). V was clipped by 0 bases and J by 1 base; unmatched bases: 14. The CDR3: CAWSVHMPSGEWGTDTQYF. The CDR3 DNA reads TGTGCCTGGAGTGTACATATGCCTAGCGGGGAGTGGGGCACAGATACGCAGTATTTT.

This clonotype has at least ten counts. The chain links TRBV11-2 to TRBJ1-1, with TRBD1 identical over 8 bases. Germline V gene data show CDR1 as SGHAT and CDR2 as FQNNGV. CDR3 length: 17 residues. Trimming took 5 bases from V and 9 from J; bases not matched to a gene: 20. The CDR3 sequence is CASSELDHPGQEAKAFF. The CDR3 region has the DNA TGTGCCAGCAGCGAACTAGACCACCCGGGACAGGAAGCCAAAGCTTTCTTT.

J is TRBJ2-3 and V is TRBV28, with a possible D match to TRBD1 (6 bases). The germline gives CDR1 MDHEN, CDR2 SYDVKM. The CDR3 has 15 amino acids. V was shortened by 5 bases and J by 7 bases, with 19 bases between the two germline ends. The CDR3 DNA reads TGTGCCAGCAGTCCCATCCAGACAGGCCCCCATACGCAGTATTTT. It codes for CASSPIQTGPHTQYF. The whole variable domain, filled in from reference TRBV28 and TRBJ2-3, reads DVKVTQSSRYLVKRTGEKVFLECVQDMDHENMFWYRQDPGLGLRLIYFSYDVKMKEKGDIPEGYSVSREKKERFSLILESASTNQTSMYLCASSPIQTGPHTQYFGPGTRLTVL.

This clonotype was seen ten or more times. This rearrangement joins TRBV30 to TRBJ2-3; 8 positions match TRBD2. Trimming took 2 bases from V and 1 from J; bases not matched to a gene: 2. CDR1 GTSNPN and CDR2 SVGIG come from the germline V gene (reference sequence). The CDR3 sequence is 14 residues long. The CDR3 coding sequence is TGTGCCTGGAGTCTTAGCGGGGGCACAGATACGCAGTATTTT. This codes for CAWSLSGGTDTQYF. The full variable domain, in which reference TRBV30 and TRBJ2-3 provide the parts outside the CDR3, is SQTIHQWPATLVQPVGSPLSLECTVEGTSNPNLYWYRQAAGRGLQLLFYSVGIGQISSEVPQNLSASRPQDRQFILSSKKLLLSDSGFYLCAWSLSGGTDTQYFGPGTRLTVL.

The CDR3 coding sequence is TGTGCCAGCAGTCCAGTCAGCAAGTTTGGTGAGCAGTTCTTC. Its translation: CASSPVSKFGEQFF. The chain employs TRBV12-3 or TRBV12-4 and TRBJ2-1, with D unclear. The CDR3 runs to 14 residues. Trimming stripped 5 bases from V and 9 bases from J, with 17 bases between.

The V gene is TRBV11-2, the J gene TRBJ2-5; no clear D. The germline V and J ends were trimmed by 1 base and 11 bases, with 8 bases remaining between them. Germline V gene sequence: CDR1 SGHAT, CDR2 FQNNGV. CDR3 length: 11 amino acids. The CDR3 protein is CASSLGSAQYF. The CDR3 DNA reads TGTGCCAGCAGCTTAGGGTCGGCTCAGTACTTC.

The table lists this clonotype with many counts. The V and J genes are TRBV28 and TRBJ2-7; D could derive from TRBD1 or TRBD2 (5 bases each). Trimming took off 3 bases at V and 3 bases at J, with 12 bases between the two ends. CDR3 length: 14 amino acids. Germline V gene sequence: CDR1 MDHEN, CDR2 SYDVKM. Written as DNA, the CDR3 is TGTGCCAGCAGTTTGGCAGGGACGGACTACGAGCAGTACTTC. Protein: CASSLAGTDYEQYF.

This clonotype turned up a few times. The rearrangement uses TRBV7-9 and TRBJ1-1; tentative D call: TRBD1 (6 bases). CDR3 length equals 16 residues. V shed 5 bases and J shed 4 bases, with 20 bases lying between them. In germline, CDR1 is SEHNR, CDR2 FQNEAQ (reference sequence). CDR3 sequence reads: CASSQLGGGAVTEAFF. In nucleotides, the CDR3 is TGTGCCAGCAGCCAATTAGGGGGGGGAGCGGTCACTGAAGCTTTCTTT. The complete variable domain, with remaining parts taken from reference TRBV7-9 and TRBJ1-1, reads DTGVSQNPRHKITKRGQNVTFRCDPISEHNRLYWYRQTLGQGPEFLTYFQNEAQLEKSRLLSDRFSAERPKGSFSTLEIQRTEQGDSAMYLCASSQLGGGAVTEAFFGQGTRLTVV.

This clonotype was recorded at least ten times. The CDR3 reads CASSHGDYGYTF. The CDR3 nucleotides are TGTGCCAGCAGCCACGGAGACTATGGCTACACCTTC. The genes are TRBV2 and TRBJ1-2; D gene unclear. The CDR3 totals 12 residues. Per the germline V gene, CDR1 is SNHLY and CDR2 is FYNNEI. Trimming removed 6 bases from V and 3 bases from J, with 8 bases in between.

There are many counts of this clonotype. V usage is TRBV5-4 and J usage is TRBJ1-1; D remains unclear. Germline V lookup: CDR1 SGHNT, CDR2 YYREEE (reference sequence). The CDR3 has 14 residues. V shed 4 bases and J shed 0 bases, with 10 bases lying between them. In DNA form, the CDR3 reads TGTGCCAGCAGCCAGGACCGAATGAACACTGAAGCTTTCTTT. Residues: CASSQDRMNTEAFF.

This clonotype has just a few counts. This chain joins TRBV19 and TRBJ1-1, with 10 bases aligning to TRBD1. This CDR3 region has 15 residues. CDR1 is LNHDA, CDR2 SQIVND, per germline (reference sequence). J lost 1 base, V lost 8 bases, and 7 bases had no gene match. The CDR3 loop reads CASWDRGFRNTEAFF. In DNA form, the CDR3 reads TGTGCCAGTTGGGACAGGGGTTTTCGGAACACTGAAGCTTTCTTT.

About this clonotype: An end of the junction differs from the germline gene, which may be a read error. The J gene is TRBJ1-5, the V gene TRBV6-1; possibly TRBD1 for D (5 bases). The V gene's germline CDR1 is MNHNS and CDR2 SASEGT. The CDR3 sequence is 12 residues long. CDR3 bases: TGTGCCAGCAACCCAGGGCACCAGCCCCAGCAGTTT. Protein sequence: CASNPGHQPQQF.

This clonotype has just a few counts. V and J are TRBV30 and TRBJ2-1, with TRBD2 as a possible D gene (7 bases). V lost 4 bases and J lost 9, with 19 bases in between. The CDR3 is made up of 14 amino acids. Looked up from germline, CDR1 is GTSNPN and CDR2 is SVGIG (reference sequence). CDR3 DNA: TGTGCCTGGATAGGGGGGAGGGCCAACGGTGAGCAGTTCTTC. Its protein is CAWIGGRANGEQFF.

This clonotype was seen at least ten times. The chain links TRBV6-1 to TRBJ2-5; 9 bases are a match to TRBD1. The CDR3 covers 14 residues. The germline V gene has CDR1 MNHNS and CDR2 SASEGT. The J segment lost 3 bases and the V segment lost 6 bases, leaving 5 bases of the junction unmatched. The CDR3 region has the DNA TGTGCCAGCAGGGACCGGGACAGGGAAGAGACCCAGTACTTC. This codes for CASRDRDREETQYF.

The V and J genes are TRBV28 and TRBJ1-1, with D perhaps TRBD1 (6 bases). The V end was cut by 4 bases, the J end by 1 base, with 13 bases between. There are 15 residues in the CDR3. Germline V gene sequence: CDR1 MDHEN, CDR2 SYDVKM. CDR3 DNA: TGTGCCAGCAGTTACACCGGGGGCTGGAACACTGAAGCTTTCTTT. It codes for CASSYTGGWNTEAFF.

The genes are TRBV24-1 and TRBJ2-5; D is perhaps TRBD2 (5 bases). The CDR3 is 13 amino acids. Per the germline V gene, CDR1 is KGHDR and CDR2 is SFDVKD. V was trimmed by 3 bases and J by 5 bases, leaving 9 bases between them. CDR3 sequence (DNA): TGTGCCACCAGTGATCCCTCGGGGGAGACCCAGTACTTC. It yields the protein CATSDPSGETQYF.

This chain links TRBV3-1 with TRBJ2-1, with TRBD1 matching 7 bases. The CDR3 length is 20 residues. CDR1 and CDR2 from the germline V gene are LGHDT and YNNKEL (reference sequence). The ends lost 0 bases at V and 3 bases at J; junction bases unmatched: 17. CDR3 DNA: TGTGCCAGCAGCCAAGATATAGTAGGGGGCGTAGTGGATAGCTACAATGAGCAGTTCTTC. This codes for CASSQDIVGGVVDSYNEQFF.

This clonotype was counted many times. The chain combines TRBV24-1 with TRBJ2-3; 10 bases are shared with TRBD1. Germline V gene sequence: CDR1 KGHDR, CDR2 SFDVKD. The CDR3 extends over 17 amino acids. J gave up 3 bases and V 3 bases, and 8 bases lay outside the gene matches. CDR3 loop: CATSDRRQGAITDTQYF. CDR3 DNA sequence: TGTGCCACCAGTGATAGACGACAGGGGGCTATTACAGATACGCAGTATTTT.

This clonotype was counted between two and nine times. Compared with germline, one end of the junction differs, possibly owing to a read error. The V call is TRBV27, the J call TRBJ2-7; possible D gene TRBD1, 6 bases. Germline CDR1 MNHEY, CDR2 SMNVEV (reference sequence). The CDR3 contains 11 residues. The chain's CDR3 is CASSLGQQWHF. The CDR3 DNA sequence: TGTGCCAGCAGTTTAGGACAGCAATGGCACTTC.

The rearrangement joins TRBV4-1 to TRBJ2-7, with D perhaps given as TRBD1 or TRBD2 (5 bases each). Per the germline V gene, CDR1 is MGHRA and CDR2 is YSYEKL. This CDR3 is built from 15 residues. Trimming removed 0 bases from V and 3 bases from J, with 12 bases in between. DNA of the CDR3: TGCGCCAGCAGCCAAGATGGGACCGCAGGCTACGAGCAGTACTTC. Its protein is CASSQDGTAGYEQYF.

The sample holds many counts of this clonotype. The chain joins TRBV12-3 or TRBV12-4 to TRBJ2-1; D gene unclear. The CDR3 totals 14 residues. V lost 3 bases, J lost 2 bases, and 8 bases lay in between. In DNA, the CDR3 is TGTGCCAGCAGTTTCTCCCAGGCCTACAATGAGCAGTTCTTC. It encodes CASSFSQAYNEQFF.

This clonotype was seen at least ten times. This chain connects TRBV6-1 to TRBJ2-5; D could derive from TRBD1 or TRBD2 (5 bases each). V lost 2 bases to trimming and J lost 4 bases, with 14 bases between them. The CDR3 runs to 15 residues. Germline V gives CDR1 MNHNS, CDR2 SASEGT. CDR3 residues: CASSELARVGETQYF. The CDR3 DNA is TGTGCCAGCAGTGAACTAGCCAGGGTTGGAGAGACCCAGTACTTC.

This clonotype has a count of ten or more. The chain has TRBV4-1 and TRBJ1-4; no reliable D call. CDR3 length: 16 residues. Per the germline V gene, CDR1 is MGHRA and CDR2 is YSYEKL. V lost 4 bases and J 4 bases, leaving 16 bases between the germline ends. Here the CDR3 reads CASSRLGPGLNEKLFF. In nucleotides, the CDR3 is TGCGCCAGCAGCCGTCTTGGGCCAGGCCTTAATGAAAAACTGTTTTTT.

This clonotype was picked up many times. V and J are TRBV28 and TRBJ1-2; 10 nucleotides agree with TRBD1. The CDR3 contains 14 residues. From germline, CDR1 is MDHEN and CDR2 SYDVKM. J lost 4 bases, V lost 7 bases, and 6 bases had no gene match. CDR3 amino acids: CASTRDRGLYGYTF. Written as DNA, the CDR3 is TGTGCCAGCACACGGGACAGGGGCCTCTATGGCTACACCTTC.

This clonotype was counted ten times or more. This rearrangement joins TRBV5-1 to TRBJ1-1, with D possibly TRBD1 on 6 matching bases. Trimming cost V 4 bases and J 4 bases, with 14 bases left between them. The CDR3 runs to 14 residues. Germline values: CDR1 SGHRS, CDR2 YFSETQ. CDR3 loop: CASSETTGFTEAFF. DNA of the CDR3: TGCGCCAGCAGCGAAACTACAGGGTTCACTGAAGCTTTCTTT.

This clonotype was counted at least ten times. The rearrangement joins TRBV12-3 or TRBV12-4 to TRBJ1-1; 9 bases are shared with TRBD1. Losses at the gene ends were 3 bases for V and 6 bases for J; bases not matched to a gene: 5. The CDR3 loop spans 14 amino acids. The CDR3 spells CASSFGQGMAEAFF. For the CDR3, the DNA is TGTGCCAGCAGTTTCGGACAGGGGATGGCTGAAGCTTTCTTT.